Shown below are 8 T cell receptor beta chains from a single sample sequenced in a study of identical twins. One entry per CDR3 protein results from TCRdb running MiXCR on the 5' RACE reads. The profile shows around 450,000 distinct CDR3 sequences, about 14% of them singletons. These data were also filed under a second study, of yellow fever vaccine responses in identical twins.

The sequenced sample consisted of CD4+ T cells sorted from blood. The receptors here all came from a woman aged 18 to 35 in good health.

The chain carries TRBV29-1 and TRBJ2-3; perhaps TRBD1 as D (6 bases). Trimming cost V 1 base and J 1 base, with 18 bases left between them. The germline V gene encodes CDR1 SQVTM and CDR2 ANQGSEA. CDR3 length equals 17 residues. Here the CDR3 DNA reads TGCAGCGTTGAAGGGTCCGGCAGGGGATTGGGCACAGATACGCAGTATTTT. Its translation is CSVEGSGRGLGTDTQYF.

This clonotype was picked up a small number of times. The chain couples TRBV5-1 to TRBJ2-5; 8 nucleotides match TRBD2. CDR1 is SGHRS, CDR2 YFSETQ, per germline. The CDR3 loop spans 14 amino acids. The junction had 7 bases not matched to a gene; V was cut back by 4 bases and J by 5 bases. CDR3 loop: CASSLSGATETQYF. The CDR3 nucleotides are TGCGCCAGCAGCCTTAGCGGGGCAACCGAGACCCAGTACTTC.

The chain's CDR3 is CSAPGPAPSSYEQYF. CDR3 coding DNA: TGCAGTGCCCCTGGTCCAGCGCCTAGCTCCTACGAGCAGTACTTC. The J gene is TRBJ2-7, the V gene TRBV20-1; D gene ambiguous. The CDR3 has 15 residues. Germline V gene lookup returns CDR1 DFQATT and CDR2 SNEGSKA (reference sequence). Trimming left V 6 bases short and J 0 bases short, with 18 bases between.

The J gene is TRBJ2-2, the V gene TRBV7-9, with 8 bases lining up with TRBD1. After removal of 4 bases from V and 1 base from J, the junction contained 5 bases not matched to a gene. CDR3 size: 16 residues. In germline, CDR1 is SEHNR, CDR2 FQNEAQ (reference sequence). The CDR3 DNA is TGTGCCAGCAGCTCGCCGACAGGGGTGAACACCGGGGAGCTGTTTTTT. Translated, it gives CASSSPTGVNTGELFF.

In this sample, this clonotype turned up a few times. V is TRBV7-2 and J is TRBJ2-3; 10 bases fit TRBD2. Germline CDR1 is SGHTA and CDR2 is FQGNSA. The V segment lost 3 bases and the J segment 1 base; nucleotides outside the gene matches: 7. There are 17 residues in the CDR3. The CDR3 is CASSFSGGAGGTDTQYF. CDR3 sequence (DNA): TGTGCCAGCAGCTTCAGCGGGGGGGCAGGAGGCACAGATACGCAGTATTTT.

This clonotype was seen a few times. The CDR3 DNA sequence: TGTGCCAGTCGATCTAGCAAGACCCAAGAGACCCAGTACTTC. Amino acids: CASRSSKTQETQYF. The V and J genes are TRBV7-9 and TRBJ2-5; possible D gene TRBD2, 5 bases. The CDR3 totals 14 residues. Per the germline V gene, CDR1 is SEHNR and CDR2 is FQNEAQ (reference sequence). V was shortened by 9 bases and J by 1 base, with 15 bases between the two germline ends.

J is TRBJ2-1 and V is TRBV6-5; D is unresolved. This CDR3 is built from 15 residues. V was cut by 0 bases and J by 5 bases, with 11 bases left in between. In germline, CDR1 is MNHEY, CDR2 SVGAGI. CDR3 sequence (DNA): TGTGCCAGCAGTTACTCGGGCGGATTAAACAATGAGCAGTTCTTC. The encoded protein is CASSYSGGLNNEQFF.

This clonotype was observed a handful of times. J is TRBJ1-1 and V is TRBV29-1, with D perhaps matching TRBD1 (6 bases). V gave up 4 bases and J gave up 3 bases, with 9 bases separating them. CDR1 and CDR2 (germline): SQVTM, ANQGSEA. The CDR3 covers 12 residues. The CDR3 nucleotides read TGCAGCGTTGTACAGGGAGACACTGAAGCTTTCTTT. Amino acids: CSVVQGDTEAFF. Filled out from reference TRBV29-1 and TRBJ1-1, the complete variable domain reads SAVISQKPSRDICQRGTSLTIQCQVDSQVTMMFWYRQQPGQSLTLIATANQGSEATYESGFVIDKFPISRPNLTFSTLTVSNMSPEDSSIYLCSVVQGDTEAFFGQGTRLTVV.